Here is one TCR beta chain with its context. This entry is derived from a study of blood T cell repertoires in COVID-19. Turning to the study itself: Specimens from acute and convalescent COVID-19 originated in the United States, Italy and Spain. Sources were T cells, B-cell-depleted T cells, or PBMCs; the material itself was cDNA or gDNA.

The authors' processing: By means of reference gene primer amplification, nucleated cell counts were estimated. TCRdb keeps only in-frame clones here, not all; method: immunoSEQ multiplex PCR. V, J and clone size are those of that table, while D and trimming were read from the DNA. The sample consists of 110,000 or so clones, about 90% of them appearing once. The TCR originated in a human donor in a cohort sampled during active COVID-19. Input material: peripheral blood.

The DNA of the CDR3 is TGTGCCATCAAAGGAAGCGGGGGCAGGGAGGCTTTCTTT. Its translation is CAIKGSGGREAFF. The rearrangement uses TRBV10-3 and TRBJ1-1; TRBD1 might be the D (6 bases). V dropped 7 bases and J dropped 11 bases, with 20 bases sitting between them. Germline values: CDR1 ENHRY, CDR2 SYGVKD. The CDR3 length is 13 residues.